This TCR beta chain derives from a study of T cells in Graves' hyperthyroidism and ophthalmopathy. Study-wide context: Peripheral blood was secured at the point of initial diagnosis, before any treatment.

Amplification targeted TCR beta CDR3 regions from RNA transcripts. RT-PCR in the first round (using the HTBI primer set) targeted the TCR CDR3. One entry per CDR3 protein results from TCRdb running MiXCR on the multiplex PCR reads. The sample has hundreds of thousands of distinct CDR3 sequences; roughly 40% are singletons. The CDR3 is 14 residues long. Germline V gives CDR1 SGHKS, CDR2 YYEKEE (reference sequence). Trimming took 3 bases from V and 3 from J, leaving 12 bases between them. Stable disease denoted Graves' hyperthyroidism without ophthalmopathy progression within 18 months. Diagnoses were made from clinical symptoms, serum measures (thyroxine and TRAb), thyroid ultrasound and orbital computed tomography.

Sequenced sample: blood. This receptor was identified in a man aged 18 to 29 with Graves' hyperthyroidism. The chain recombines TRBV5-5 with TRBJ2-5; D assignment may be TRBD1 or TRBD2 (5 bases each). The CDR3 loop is CASSSFGTKETQYF. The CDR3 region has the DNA TGTGCCAGCAGCTCCTTTGGGACCAAAGAGACCCAGTACTTC. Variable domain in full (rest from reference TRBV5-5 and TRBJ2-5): DAGVTQSPTHLIKTRGQQVTLRCSPISGHKSVSWYQQVLGQGPQFIFQYYEKEERGRGNFPDRFSARQFPNYSSELNVNALLLGDSALYLCASSSFGTKETQYFGPGTRLLVL.